Presented here are 13 T cell receptor beta chains from one specimen sequenced in a study of CD8 T cells in Susac syndrome. An input of about 0.45 to 1 ug of RNA was subjected to reverse transcription using random hexamers. TCRdb analysed the immunoSEQ multiplex PCR reads with MiXCR anew, one entry per CDR3 protein. The sample contains 160,000 or so distinct CDR3 sequences, around 96% of which appear only once. The sequencing sample was made of CD8+ T cells from PBMCs. Source of these receptors: a human donor with multiple sclerosis.

The CDR3 sequence: CSAGQGRYTF. In nucleotides, the CDR3 is TGCAGTGCTGGACAGGGACGCTACACCTTC. V and J are TRBV20-1 and TRBJ1-2; 8 nucleotides align to TRBD1. This CDR3 comprises 10 residues. Germline V CDR1 and CDR2: DFQATT, SNEGSKA (reference sequence). V was pared by 5 bases and J by 9 bases, with 2 bases of the junction left unmatched.

The chain couples TRBV16 to TRBJ1-4; D might be TRBD1 (5 bases). The CDR3 covers 15 residues. With 4 bases removed from V and 6 bases from J, the gap between germline ends came to 15 bases. The germline gives CDR1 KGHSY, CDR2 FQNENV. The CDR3 loop reads CASSPREGTDEKLFF. CDR3 nucleotides: TGTGCCAGCAGCCCCCGGGAGGGGACCGATGAAAAACTGTTTTTT.

The chain combines TRBV3-1 with TRBJ2-1; 12 positions agree with TRBD2. CDR3 length: 19 amino acids. CDR1 is LGHDT, CDR2 YNNKEL, per germline (reference sequence). The junction had 8 bases not matched to a gene; V was cut back by 2 bases and J by 0 bases. CDR3 bases: TGTGCCAGCAGCCAATACCCCACTAGCGGGGGGAGCTCCTACAATGAGCAGTTCTTC. This gives the protein CASSQYPTSGGSSYNEQFF.

The chain employs TRBV10-3 and TRBJ2-7; no firm D call. V was cut by 2 bases and J by 6 bases, with 11 bases left in between. CDR1 and CDR2 from the germline V gene are ENHRY and SYGVKD. The CDR3 runs 13 residues. The CDR3 nucleotides read TGTGCCATCAGTGAGAGTAGGGCGAGCGAGCAGTACTTC. This gives the protein CAISESRASEQYF.

The chain employs TRBV27 and TRBJ1-2; 7 bases are shared with TRBD1. The germline V gene encodes CDR1 MNHEY and CDR2 SMNVEV (reference sequence). This CDR3 region has 13 residues. The J segment lost 4 bases and the V segment lost 8 bases, leaving 7 bases of the junction unmatched. As DNA, the CDR3 is TGTGCCAGCGGGGGACAGTCTATCTATGGCTACACCTTC. Its protein product is CASGGQSIYGYTF.

This chain connects TRBV27 to TRBJ1-2; unclear D gene. CDR3 length: 15 amino acids. Between the trimmed V and J ends, which lost 3 bases and 4 bases, there was a span of 15 bases. Per the germline V gene, CDR1 is MNHEY and CDR2 is SMNVEV (reference sequence). The CDR3 sequence is CASSFSLEGPYGYTF. CDR3 nucleotide sequence: TGTGCCAGCAGTTTCTCTCTCGAGGGCCCCTATGGCTACACCTTC.

The CDR3 loop is CASRYTGNTEAFF. The CDR3 nucleotides are TGTGCCAGCAGGTATACAGGGAACACTGAAGCTTTCTTT. The rearrangement joins TRBV6-5 to TRBJ1-1; D possibly corresponds to TRBD1 (5 bases). The V end lost 6 bases, the J end lost 1 base, and 9 bases lay between the germline ends. This CDR3 comprises 13 residues. Germline V gene data show CDR1 as MNHEY and CDR2 as SVGAGI.

V and J are TRBV2 and TRBJ2-2, with D tentatively TRBD1 (5 bases). This CDR3 has 13 amino acids. Germline V gene sequence: CDR1 SNHLY, CDR2 FYNNEI. Trimming left V 7 bases short and J 4 bases short, with 10 bases between. In nucleotides, the CDR3 is TGTGCCAGCACACTCAGGGTCACCGGGGAGCTGTTTTTT. Protein sequence: CASTLRVTGELFF.

The DNA for the CDR3 is TGTGCCAGCAGTCCTACAGGGGGCGACGAGCAGTACTTC. Translation: CASSPTGGDEQYF. This sequence joins TRBV28 and TRBJ2-7; 9 bases map to TRBD1. V dropped 5 bases and J dropped 5; count of bases not matched to a gene: 4. CDR3 size: 13 residues. Germline V gene lookup returns CDR1 MDHEN and CDR2 SYDVKM.

The chain employs TRBV6-5 and TRBJ1-1, with D possibly matching TRBD1 (5 bases). Trimming shortened V by 4 bases and J by 6 bases, and 18 bases separated the two germline ends. The CDR3 sequence is 15 residues long. The germline V gene encodes CDR1 MNHEY and CDR2 SVGAGI. The CDR3 DNA sequence: TGTGCCAGCAGTTTTTCATCCCCGGGGGTCGCTGAAGCTTTCTTT. This sequence encodes CASSFSSPGVAEAFF.

This rearrangement joins TRBV3-1 to TRBJ2-1, with 8 bases fitting TRBD1. The CDR3 runs to 16 residues. Looked up from germline, CDR1 is LGHDT and CDR2 is YNNKEL (reference sequence). Trimming removed 3 bases from V and 2 bases from J; junction bases left unmatched: 6. The CDR3 sequence: CASSHFGQGPYNEQFF. DNA for the CDR3: TGTGCCAGCAGCCACTTCGGACAGGGCCCCTACAATGAGCAGTTCTTC.

The chain carries TRBV5-1 and TRBJ2-1; D ambiguous. Trimming left V 0 bases short and J 5 bases short, with 6 bases between. The CDR3 contains 13 residues. CDR1 and CDR2 from the germline V gene are SGHRS and YFSETQ. The CDR3 DNA reads as TGCGCCAGCAGCTTGGGACTTCACAATGAGCAGTTCTTC. It is translated as CASSLGLHNEQFF. The complete variable domain, with remaining parts taken from reference TRBV5-1 and TRBJ2-1, reads KAGVTQTPRYLIKTRGQQVTLSCSPISGHRSVSWYQQTPGQGLQFLFEYFSETQRNKGNFPGRFSGRQFSNSRSEMNVSTLELGDSALYLCASSLGLHNEQFFGPGTRLTVL.

V gene TRBV20-1 combines with J gene TRBJ2-5; 11 bases map to TRBD2. The CDR3 extends over 15 amino acids. V lost 0 bases, J lost 5 bases, and 5 bases stayed unmatched. The germline V gene has CDR1 DFQATT and CDR2 SNEGSKA (reference sequence). CDR3 nucleotides: TGCAGTGCTAGAGATCCTAGCGGGGGGTGGGAGACCCAGTACTTC. Protein product: CSARDPSGGWETQYF.